The TCR beta chain described here comes from a study of CD8 T cells in ankylosing spondylitis. Notes on the study in general: Clones linked to disease were reported to show significant enrichment in matched ankylosing spondylitis synovial fluid.

The CDR3 spans 14 residues. Germline V lookup: CDR1 MNHEY, CDR2 SVGEGT. V was pared by 4 bases and J by 6 bases, with 4 bases of the junction left unmatched. TCRdb passed the 5' RACE reads through MiXCR, listing each CDR3 protein once. The table records fewer than 35,000 distinct CDR3 sequences, more than 13% of them present only once. This clonotype occurred a few times. Its antigen is undetermined. The V call is TRBV6-2 or TRBV6-3, the J call TRBJ2-3; 10 bases align to TRBD2. Sequenced: blood. The TCR was taken from a male donor with ankylosing spondylitis or in good health (not recorded which). Here the CDR3 DNA reads TGTGCCAGCAGTTCTAGCGGGAGAAGGGATACGCAGTATTTT. Residues: CASSSSGRRDTQYF.